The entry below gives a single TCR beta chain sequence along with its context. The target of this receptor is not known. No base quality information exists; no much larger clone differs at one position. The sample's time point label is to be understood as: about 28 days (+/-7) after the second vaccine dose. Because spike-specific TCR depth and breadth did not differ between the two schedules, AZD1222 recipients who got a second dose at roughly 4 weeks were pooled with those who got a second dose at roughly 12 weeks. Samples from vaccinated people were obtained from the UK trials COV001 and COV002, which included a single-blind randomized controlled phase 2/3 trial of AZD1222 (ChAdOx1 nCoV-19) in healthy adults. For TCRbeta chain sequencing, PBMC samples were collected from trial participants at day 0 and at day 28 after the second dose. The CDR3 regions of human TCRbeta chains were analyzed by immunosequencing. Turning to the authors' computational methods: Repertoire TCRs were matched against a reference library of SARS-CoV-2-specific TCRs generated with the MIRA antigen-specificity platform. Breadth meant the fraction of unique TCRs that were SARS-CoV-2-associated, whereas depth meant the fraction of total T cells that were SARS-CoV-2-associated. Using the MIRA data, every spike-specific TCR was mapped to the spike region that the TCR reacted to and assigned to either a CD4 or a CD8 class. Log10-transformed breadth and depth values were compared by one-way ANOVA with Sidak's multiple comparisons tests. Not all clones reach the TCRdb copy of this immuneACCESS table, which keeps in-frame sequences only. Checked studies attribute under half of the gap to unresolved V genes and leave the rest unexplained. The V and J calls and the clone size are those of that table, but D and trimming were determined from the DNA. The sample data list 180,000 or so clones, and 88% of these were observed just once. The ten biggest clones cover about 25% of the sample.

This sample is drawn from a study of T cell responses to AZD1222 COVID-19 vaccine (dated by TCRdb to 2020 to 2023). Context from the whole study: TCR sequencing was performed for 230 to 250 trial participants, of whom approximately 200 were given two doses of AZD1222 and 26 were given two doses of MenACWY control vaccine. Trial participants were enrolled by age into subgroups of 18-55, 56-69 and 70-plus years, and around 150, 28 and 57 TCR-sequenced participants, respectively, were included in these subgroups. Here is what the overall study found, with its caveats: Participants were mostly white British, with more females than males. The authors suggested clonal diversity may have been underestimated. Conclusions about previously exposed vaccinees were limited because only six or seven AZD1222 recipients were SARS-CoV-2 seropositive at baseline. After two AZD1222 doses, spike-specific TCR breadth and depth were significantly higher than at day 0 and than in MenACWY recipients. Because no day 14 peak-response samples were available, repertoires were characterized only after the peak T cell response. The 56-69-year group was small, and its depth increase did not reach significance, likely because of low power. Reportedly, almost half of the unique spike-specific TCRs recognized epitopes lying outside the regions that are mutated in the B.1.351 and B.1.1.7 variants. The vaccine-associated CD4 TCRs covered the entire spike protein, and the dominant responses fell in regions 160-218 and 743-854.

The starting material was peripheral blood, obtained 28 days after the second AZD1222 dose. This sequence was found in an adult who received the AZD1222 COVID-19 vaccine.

CDR3 region: CASSFRREQFF. The DNA sequence reads TGTGCCAGCAGTTTCCGGAGGGAGCAGTTCTTC. The sequence is built from TRBV28 and TRBJ2-1, with a tentative D gene TRBD2 over 5 matching bases. V is cut by 3 bases and J by 10 bases, and the space between the germline ends is 7 bases. Its CDR3 holds 11 amino acids, cysteine through phenylalanine. The entry retains the CDR3 DNA only, 33 bases that are in frame from base 1. The germline V gene sets CDR1 to MDHEN and CDR2 to SYDVKM.